A selection of T cell receptor beta chains follows, all from one sample in a study of cytomegalovirus exposure and HLA in healthy donors. The data were produced by immunoSEQ multiplex PCR, yet TCRdb's version contains in-frame clones alone and is incomplete. This sample has roughly 50,000 clones, with approximately 90% found just once. The sample comprised PBMCs. These receptor sequences come from a man between 18 and 35 years old in good health and CMV-seronegative. Both conserved end residues are part of each CDR3. D genes are given only for firm matches. Clone size is stated in some rows and not others, as once, few, many or a class when expanded.

J gene: TRBJ2-2; V gene: TRBV28; clone size: NA; D gene: NA; CDR3 DNA: TGTGCCAGCAGTCCCCTGGGCATGGGGGCGAGCACCGGGGAGCTGTTTTTT; CDR3 protein: CASSPLGMGASTGELFF
J gene: TRBJ2-7; V gene: TRBV7-8; clone size: NA; D gene: NA; CDR3 DNA: TGTGCCAGCAGCTTCCAGGGAAACTACGAGCAGTACTTC; CDR3 protein: CASSFQGNYEQYF
J gene: TRBJ2-3; V gene: TRBV7-2; clone size: few; D gene: TRBD2; CDR3 DNA: TGTGCCAGCAGCTTAGTGGGCGCGGGAGGGGGCACAGATACGCAGTATTTT; CDR3 protein: CASSLVGAGGGTDTQYF
J gene: TRBJ2-7; V gene: TRBV7-9; clone size: NA; D gene: TRBD1; CDR3 DNA: TGTGCCAGCAGCGCCGGGACAGGACTATCGGACGAGCAGTACTTC; CDR3 protein: CASSAGTGLSDEQYF
J gene: TRBJ2-2; V gene: TRBV5-1; clone size: NA; D gene: NA; CDR3 DNA: TGCGCCAGCAGTCGCCAGCCGGAGCAAACCGGGGAGCTGTTTTTT; CDR3 protein: CASSRQPEQTGELFF
J gene: TRBJ1-2; V gene: TRBV25-1; clone size: NA; D gene: NA; CDR3 DNA: TGTGCCAGCAGAGCTCAGGGTGAGCCATATGGCTACACCTTC; CDR3 protein: CASRAQGEPYGYTF
J gene: TRBJ1-2; V gene: TRBV5-6; clone size: NA; D gene: NA; CDR3 DNA: TGTGCCAGCAGCTTACAGGGCCTCGACGGCTACACCTTC; CDR3 protein: CASSLQGLDGYTF
J gene: TRBJ2-3; V gene: TRBV6-1; clone size: NA; D gene: NA; CDR3 DNA: TGTGCCGGAAATCAGGGGCCGGGCACAGATACGCAGTATTTT; CDR3 protein: CAGNQGPGTDTQYF
J gene: TRBJ1-5; V gene: TRBV6-6; clone size: NA; D gene: NA; CDR3 DNA: TGTGCCAGCAGCGGACAGCCGGATCTCGGTCCCCAGCATTTT; CDR3 protein: CASSGQPDLGPQHF
J gene: TRBJ2-7; V gene: TRBV5-1; clone size: NA; D gene: TRBD1; CDR3 DNA: TGCGCCAGCAGAACGGGACAGGGAGAACCCTACGAGCAGTACTTC; CDR3 protein: CASRTGQGEPYEQYF
J gene: TRBJ1-4; V gene: TRBV7-8; clone size: NA; D gene: NA; CDR3 DNA: TGTGCCAGCAGCTCGACTTTAGCGGTGGACGGGGAAAAACTGTTTTTT; CDR3 protein: CASSSTLAVDGEKLFF
J gene: TRBJ1-3; V gene: TRBV6-1; clone size: NA; D gene: NA; CDR3 DNA: TGTGCCAGCAGCGTCTCTGGAAACACCATATATTTT; CDR3 protein: CASSVSGNTIYF
J gene: TRBJ2-7; V gene: TRBV25-1; clone size: NA; D gene: TRBD2; CDR3 DNA: TGTGCCAGCAGGGCACGACTAGCGGGAGGCCCCTACGAGCAGTACTTC; CDR3 protein: CASRARLAGGPYEQYF
J gene: TRBJ2-1; V gene: TRBV28; clone size: NA; D gene: NA; CDR3 DNA: TGTGCCAGCAGCCCGCCAGGGTACAATGAGCAGTTCTTC; CDR3 protein: CASSPPGYNEQFF
J gene: TRBJ1-5; V gene: TRBV28; clone size: few; D gene: NA; CDR3 DNA: TGTGCCAGCACCGGGGTAGAGCCCCAGCATTTT; CDR3 protein: CASTGVEPQHF
J gene: TRBJ2-7; V gene: TRBV11-2; clone size: NA; D gene: TRBD1; CDR3 DNA: TGTGCCAGCAGCTCCTACAACAGGGGATCCTACGAGCAGTACTTC; CDR3 protein: CASSSYNRGSYEQYF
J gene: TRBJ2-2; V gene: TRBV27; clone size: NA; D gene: NA; CDR3 DNA: TGTGCCAGCAGAACCCTTCAGGGCTCCGGGGAGCTGTTTTTT; CDR3 protein: CASRTLQGSGELFF
J gene: TRBJ1-5; V gene: TRBV18; clone size: NA; D gene: NA; CDR3 DNA: TGTGCCAGCTCACCGGCCCGGGAGATAAATAGCAATCAGCCCCAGCATTTT; CDR3 protein: CASSPAREINSNQPQHF